The TCR beta chain under discussion was sequenced for a study of blood T cell repertoires in COVID-19. The repertoire was sequenced with immunoSEQ multiplex PCR; TCRdb's copy has only in-frame clones and lacks some. The table lists more than 250,000 clones, around 89% of them singletons, with around 1.7% in the top ten. Trimming removed 1 base at V and 5 bases at J, with 9 bases between. Germline CDR1 is SGHAT and CDR2 is FQNNGV. The CDR3 extends over 14 amino acids. The V gene is TRBV11-2, the J gene TRBJ1-5; D is undetermined. Sequences were obtained from PBMCs or T cells enriched from blood (not recorded which). The TCR originated in a woman under 30 with acute COVID-19. CDR3 DNA: TGTGCCAGCAGCTTAGGGGCGGGATATCAGCCCCAGCATTTT. Translation gives CASSLGAGYQPQHF.